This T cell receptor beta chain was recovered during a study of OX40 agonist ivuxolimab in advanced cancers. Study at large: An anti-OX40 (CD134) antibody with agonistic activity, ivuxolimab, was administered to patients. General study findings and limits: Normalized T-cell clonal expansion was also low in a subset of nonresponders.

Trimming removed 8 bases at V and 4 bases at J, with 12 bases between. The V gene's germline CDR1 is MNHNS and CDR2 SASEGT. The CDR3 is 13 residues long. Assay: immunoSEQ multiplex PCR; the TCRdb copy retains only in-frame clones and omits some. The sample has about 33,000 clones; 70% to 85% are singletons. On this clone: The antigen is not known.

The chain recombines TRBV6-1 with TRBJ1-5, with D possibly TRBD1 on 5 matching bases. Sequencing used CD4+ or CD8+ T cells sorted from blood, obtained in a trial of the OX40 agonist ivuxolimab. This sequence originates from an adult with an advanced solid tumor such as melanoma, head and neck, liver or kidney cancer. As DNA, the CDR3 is TGTGCCAGCGTTGTAGGGGAAAATCAGCCCCAGCATTTT. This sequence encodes CASVVGENQPQHF.